The T cell receptor beta chain under discussion was sequenced for a study of cytomegalovirus exposure and HLA in healthy donors. Study findings and constraints: Follow-up analysis found HLA locus-dependent TCR association rates, highest for DRB1 and lowest for HLA-C. It has been reported that TCR beta sequences accurately predicted the HLA-A and HLA-B alleles of most subjects.

Nominally healthy donors provided the samples, though records likely missed some immune exposures. As concerns this clone: Its antigen remains unknown.

The PCR made use of 60 Vbeta and 13 Jbeta primers. The assay was immunoSEQ multiplex PCR, and TCRdb's table has in-frame clones only and misses some. The sample lists 130,000 or so clones, about 75% occurring once. Input material: PBMCs. This TCR derives from a woman aged 35 to 49 in good health and CMV-seronegative.

CDR3 nucleotide sequence: TGCGCCAGCAGCCCGGACAGGGCTCGAGGCTACACCTTC. Its protein product is CASSPDRARGYTF. This chain uses TRBV5-1 with TRBJ1-2, with 8 bases that match TRBD1. This CDR3 is built from 13 residues. Germline CDR1 and CDR2: SGHRS and YFSETQ. V dropped 4 bases and J dropped 8; count of bases not matched to a gene: 7.